Here is one T cell receptor beta chain with its context. This sample is part of a study of Ad26.COV2.S vaccination and SARS-CoV-2 variants. Treatment denoted: roughly 20 received Ad26.COV2.S at low or high dose, single or two shots; 5 received placebo; per-sample allocation not given. Sample collection was performed on day 63 after the first vaccine or placebo injection. Vaccine was an Ad26 vector expressing Wuhan-strain SARS-CoV-2 spike. Germline assignment: CDR1 SGHNT and CDR2 YYREEE (reference sequence). V was cut by 7 bases and J by 5 bases, with 18 bases left in between. This CDR3 comprises 14 residues. Data came from immunoSEQ multiplex PCR; TCRdb stores just in-frame clones and leaves some out. The table shows approximately 410,000 clones, with roughly 90% occurring only once.

The origin of this receptor is a person between 18 and 65 years old who received the Ad26.COV2.S COVID-19 vaccine or a placebo. The sample was peripheral blood, taken in a trial of Ad26.COV2.S vaccine versus placebo. The chain recombines TRBV5-4 with TRBJ1-2; tentative D call: TRBD1 (5 bases). CDR3 sequence: CASGSREGRYGYTF. The DNA for the CDR3 is TGTGCCAGCGGATCCAGAGAGGGGAGATATGGCTACACCTTC.